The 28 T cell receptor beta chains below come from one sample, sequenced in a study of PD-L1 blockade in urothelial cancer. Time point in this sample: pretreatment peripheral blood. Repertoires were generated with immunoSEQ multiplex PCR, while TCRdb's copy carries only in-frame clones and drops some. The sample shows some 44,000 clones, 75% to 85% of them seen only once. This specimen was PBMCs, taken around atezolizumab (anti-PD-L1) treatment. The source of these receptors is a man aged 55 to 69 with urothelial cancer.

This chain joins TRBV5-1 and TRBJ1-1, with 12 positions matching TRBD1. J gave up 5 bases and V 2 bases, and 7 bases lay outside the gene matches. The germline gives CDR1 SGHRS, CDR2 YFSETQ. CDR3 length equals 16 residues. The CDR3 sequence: CASSFGTGGGGTEAFF. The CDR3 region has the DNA TGCGCCAGCAGCTTTGGGACAGGGGGCGGAGGGACTGAAGCTTTCTTT.

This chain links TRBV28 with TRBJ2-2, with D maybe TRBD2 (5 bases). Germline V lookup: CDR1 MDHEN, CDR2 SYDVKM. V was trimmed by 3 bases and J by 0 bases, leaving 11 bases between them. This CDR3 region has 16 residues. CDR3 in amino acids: CASSLSGFSNTGELFF. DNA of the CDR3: TGTGCCAGCAGTTTGAGCGGATTCTCGAACACCGGGGAGCTGTTTTTT.

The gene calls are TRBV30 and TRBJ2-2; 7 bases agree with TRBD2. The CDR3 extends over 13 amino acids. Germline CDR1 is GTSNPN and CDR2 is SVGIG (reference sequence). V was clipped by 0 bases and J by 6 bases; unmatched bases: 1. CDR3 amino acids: CAWSVTSPGELFF. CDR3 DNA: TGTGCCTGGAGTGTGACTAGCCCCGGGGAGCTGTTTTTT.

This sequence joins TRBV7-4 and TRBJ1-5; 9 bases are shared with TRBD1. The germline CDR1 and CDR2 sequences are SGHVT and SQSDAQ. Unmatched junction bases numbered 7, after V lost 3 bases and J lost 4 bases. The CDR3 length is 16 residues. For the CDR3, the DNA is TGTGCCAGCAGCTTGGGACAGGGATTCTGTAATCAGCCCCAGCATTTT. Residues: CASSLGQGFCNQPQHF.

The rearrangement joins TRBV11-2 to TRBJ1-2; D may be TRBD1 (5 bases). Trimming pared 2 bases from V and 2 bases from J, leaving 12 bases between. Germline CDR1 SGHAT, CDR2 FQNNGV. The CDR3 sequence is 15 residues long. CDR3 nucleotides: TGTGCCAGCAGCTTATCAAAAGGGGCCAACTATGGCTACACCTTC. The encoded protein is CASSLSKGANYGYTF. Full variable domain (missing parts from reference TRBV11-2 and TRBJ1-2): EAGVAQSPRYKIIEKRQSVAFWCNPISGHATLYWYQQILGQGPKLLIQFQNNGVVDDSQLPKDRFSAERLKGVDSTLKIQPAKLEDSAVYLCASSLSKGANYGYTFGSGTRLTVV.

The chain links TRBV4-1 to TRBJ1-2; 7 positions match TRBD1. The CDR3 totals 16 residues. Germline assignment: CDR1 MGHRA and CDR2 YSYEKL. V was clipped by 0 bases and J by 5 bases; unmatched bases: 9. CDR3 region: CASSQEVQGGIYGYTF. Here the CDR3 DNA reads TGCGCCAGCAGCCAAGAGGTCCAGGGGGGAATTTATGGCTACACCTTC.

The CDR3 spells CASRTPGGDYGYTF. In DNA form, the CDR3 reads TGTGCCAGCAGAACCCCCGGGGGTGACTATGGCTACACCTTC. This chain joins TRBV6-5 and TRBJ1-2, with D perhaps matching TRBD1 (5 bases). Germline lookup yields CDR1 MNHEY and CDR2 SVGAGI. The CDR3 length is 14 residues. The V end lost 6 bases, the J end lost 3 bases, and 14 bases lay between the germline ends.

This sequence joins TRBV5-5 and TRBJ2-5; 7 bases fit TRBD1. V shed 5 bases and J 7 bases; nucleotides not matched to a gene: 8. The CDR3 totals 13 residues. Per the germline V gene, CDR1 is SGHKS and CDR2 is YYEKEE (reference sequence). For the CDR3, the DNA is TGTGCCAGCAGTTACACAACAGGGGCGACCCAGTACTTC. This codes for CASSYTTGATQYF.

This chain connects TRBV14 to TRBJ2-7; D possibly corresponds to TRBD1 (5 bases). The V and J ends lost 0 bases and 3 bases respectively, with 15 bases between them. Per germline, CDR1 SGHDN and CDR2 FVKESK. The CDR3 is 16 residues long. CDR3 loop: CASSQEHRQRLYEQYF. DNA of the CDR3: TGTGCCAGCAGCCAAGAACACAGACAGAGGCTCTACGAGCAGTACTTC.

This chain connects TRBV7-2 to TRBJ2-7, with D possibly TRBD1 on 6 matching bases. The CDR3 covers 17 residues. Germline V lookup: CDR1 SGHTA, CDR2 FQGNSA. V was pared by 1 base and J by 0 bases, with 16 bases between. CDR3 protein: CASSLVGNLGGSYEQYF. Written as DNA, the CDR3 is TGTGCCAGCAGCTTAGTGGGGAATTTAGGGGGCTCCTACGAGCAGTACTTC.

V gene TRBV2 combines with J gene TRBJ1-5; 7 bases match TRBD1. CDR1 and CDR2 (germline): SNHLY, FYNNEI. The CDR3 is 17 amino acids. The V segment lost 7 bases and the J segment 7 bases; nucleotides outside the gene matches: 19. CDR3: CASKPRDSGLAGQPQHF. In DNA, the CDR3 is TGTGCCAGCAAGCCCCGGGACAGTGGGCTGGCTGGGCAGCCCCAGCATTTT.

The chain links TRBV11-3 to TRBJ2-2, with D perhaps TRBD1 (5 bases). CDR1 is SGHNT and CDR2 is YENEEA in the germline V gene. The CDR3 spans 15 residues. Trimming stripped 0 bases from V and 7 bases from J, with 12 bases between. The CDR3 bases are TGTGCCAGCAGCTTAGAAATAGGGGCCGGCGGGGAGCTGTTTTTT. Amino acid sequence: CASSLEIGAGGELFF.

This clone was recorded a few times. DNA of the CDR3: TGTGCCAGCAAACCCAGGACAGCAAAAAACATTCAGTACTTC. Encoded protein: CASKPRTAKNIQYF. The J gene is TRBJ2-4, the V gene TRBV2; D possibly corresponds to TRBD1 (6 bases). Looked up from germline, CDR1 is SNHLY and CDR2 is FYNNEI. CDR3 size: 14 residues. Trimming removed 7 bases at V and 4 bases at J, with 14 bases between. The variable domain in full, completed from reference TRBV2 and TRBJ2-4, reads EPEVTQTPSHQVTQMGQEVILRCVPISNHLYFYWYRQILGQKVEFLVSFYNNEISEKSEIFDDQFSVERPDGSNFTLKIRSTKLEDSAMYFCASKPRTAKNIQYFGAGTRLSVL.

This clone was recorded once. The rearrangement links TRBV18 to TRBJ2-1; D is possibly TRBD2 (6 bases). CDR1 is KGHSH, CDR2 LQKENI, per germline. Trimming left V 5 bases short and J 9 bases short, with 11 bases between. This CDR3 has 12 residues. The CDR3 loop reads CASSGGVGEQFF. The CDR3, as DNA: TGTGCCAGCTCAGGAGGGGTTGGTGAGCAGTTCTTC.

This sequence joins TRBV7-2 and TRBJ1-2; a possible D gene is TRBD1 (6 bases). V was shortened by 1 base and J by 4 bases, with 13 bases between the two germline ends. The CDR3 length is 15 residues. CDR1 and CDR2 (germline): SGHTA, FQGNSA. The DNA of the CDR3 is TGTGCCAGCAGCTTAGACGGGGGGCGCACCTATGGCTACACCTTC. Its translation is CASSLDGGRTYGYTF.

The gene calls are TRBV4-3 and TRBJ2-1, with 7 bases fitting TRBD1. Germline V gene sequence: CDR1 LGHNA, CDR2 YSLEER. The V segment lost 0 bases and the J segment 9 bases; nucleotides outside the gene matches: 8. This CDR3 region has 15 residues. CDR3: CASSQDRTGPVEQFF. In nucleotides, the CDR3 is TGCGCCAGCAGCCAAGACCGGACAGGACCAGTTGAGCAGTTCTTC.

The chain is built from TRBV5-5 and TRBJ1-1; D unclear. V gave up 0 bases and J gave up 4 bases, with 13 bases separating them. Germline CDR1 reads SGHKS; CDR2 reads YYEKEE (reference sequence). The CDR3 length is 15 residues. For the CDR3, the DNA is TGTGCCAGCAGCTTGGTTGCGACGGGAAGCACTGAAGCTTTCTTT. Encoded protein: CASSLVATGSTEAFF.

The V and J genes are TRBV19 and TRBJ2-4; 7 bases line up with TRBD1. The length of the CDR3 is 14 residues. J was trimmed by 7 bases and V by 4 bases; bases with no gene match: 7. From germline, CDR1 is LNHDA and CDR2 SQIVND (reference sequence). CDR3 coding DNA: TGTGCCAGTAGTAAGCCAGGGGGTGGTAACATTCAGTACTTC. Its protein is CASSKPGGGNIQYF.

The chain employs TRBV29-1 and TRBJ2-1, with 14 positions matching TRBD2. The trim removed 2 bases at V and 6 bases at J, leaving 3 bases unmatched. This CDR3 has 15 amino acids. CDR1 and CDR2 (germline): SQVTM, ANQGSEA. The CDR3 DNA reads TGCAGCGTTGAACGAGGGACTAGCGGGAGCAATGAGCAGTTCTTC. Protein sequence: CSVERGTSGSNEQFF.

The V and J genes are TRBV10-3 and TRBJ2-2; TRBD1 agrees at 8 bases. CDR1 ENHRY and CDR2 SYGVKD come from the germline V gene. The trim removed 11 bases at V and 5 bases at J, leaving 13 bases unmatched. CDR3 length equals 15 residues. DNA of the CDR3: TGTGCCGTACGCCAGGGGGCCCTGGGGACCGGGGAGCTGTTTTTT. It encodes CAVRQGALGTGELFF.

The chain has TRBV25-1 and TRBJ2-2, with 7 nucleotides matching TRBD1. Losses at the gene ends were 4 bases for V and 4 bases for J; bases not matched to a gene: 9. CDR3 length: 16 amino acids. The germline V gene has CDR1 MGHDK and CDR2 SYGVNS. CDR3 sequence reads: CASSGFGQVTTGELFF. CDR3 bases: TGTGCCAGCAGTGGTTTTGGACAGGTGACCACCGGGGAGCTGTTTTTT. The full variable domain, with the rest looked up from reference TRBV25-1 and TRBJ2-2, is EADIYQTPRYLVIGTGKKITLECSQTMGHDKMYWYQQDPGMELHLIHYSYGVNSTEKGDLSSESTVSRIRTEHFPLTLESARPSHTSQYLCASSGFGQVTTGELFFGEGSRLTVL.

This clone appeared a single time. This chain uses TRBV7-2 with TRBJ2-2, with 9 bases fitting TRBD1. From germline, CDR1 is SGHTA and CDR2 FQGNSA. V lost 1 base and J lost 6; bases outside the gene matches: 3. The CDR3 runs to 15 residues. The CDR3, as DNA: TGTGCCAGCAGCTTAGGGACAGGGGTTTCCGGGGAGCTGTTTTTT. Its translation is CASSLGTGVSGELFF.

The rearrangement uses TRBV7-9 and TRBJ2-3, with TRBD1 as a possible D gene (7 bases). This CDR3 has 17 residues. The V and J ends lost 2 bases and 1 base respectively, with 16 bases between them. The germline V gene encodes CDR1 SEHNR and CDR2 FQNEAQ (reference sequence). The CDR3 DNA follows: TGTGCCAGCAGCTTATTAATCGGCAGGGGGGGCACAGATACGCAGTATTTT. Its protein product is CASSLLIGRGGTDTQYF.

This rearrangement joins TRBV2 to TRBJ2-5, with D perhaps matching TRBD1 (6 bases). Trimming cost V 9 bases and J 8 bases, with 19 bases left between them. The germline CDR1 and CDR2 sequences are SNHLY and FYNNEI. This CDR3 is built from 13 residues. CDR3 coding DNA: TGTGCCAGTAGCTCAGGGGCCCGTTCCACCCAGTACTTC. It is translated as CASSSGARSTQYF.

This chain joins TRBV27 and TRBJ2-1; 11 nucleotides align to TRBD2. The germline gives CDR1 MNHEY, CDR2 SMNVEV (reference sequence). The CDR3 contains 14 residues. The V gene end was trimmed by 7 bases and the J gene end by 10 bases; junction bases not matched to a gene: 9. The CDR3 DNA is TGTGCCAGCACCCCGGGACTAGCGGTAGGCGAGCAGTTCTTC. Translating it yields CASTPGLAVGEQFF.

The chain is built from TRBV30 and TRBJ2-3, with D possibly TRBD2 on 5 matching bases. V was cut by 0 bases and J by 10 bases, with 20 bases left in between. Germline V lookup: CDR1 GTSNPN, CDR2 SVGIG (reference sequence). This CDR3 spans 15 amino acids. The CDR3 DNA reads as TGTGCCTGGAGTGTATCCGCGGGCCCAGGACGTTCGCAGTATTTT. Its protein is CAWSVSAGPGRSQYF.

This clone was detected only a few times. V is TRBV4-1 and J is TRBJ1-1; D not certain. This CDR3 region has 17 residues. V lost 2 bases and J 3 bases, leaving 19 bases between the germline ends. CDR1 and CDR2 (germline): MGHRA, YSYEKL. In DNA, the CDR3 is TGCGCCAGCAGCCAACCTGCTGGAAAGACTAGTGACACTGAAGCTTTCTTT. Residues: CASSQPAGKTSDTEAFF.

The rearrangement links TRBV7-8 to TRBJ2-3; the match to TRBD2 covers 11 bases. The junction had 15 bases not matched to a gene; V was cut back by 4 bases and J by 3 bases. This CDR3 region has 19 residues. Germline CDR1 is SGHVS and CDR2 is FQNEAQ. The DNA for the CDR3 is TGTGCCAGCAGCTCCCACCGAAGACTAGCGGGGATGGGGACAGATACGCAGTATTTT. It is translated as CASSSHRRLAGMGTDTQYF.